This paragraph reports one T cell receptor beta chain. This clonotype occurred many times. Its specific antigen is unknown. Base-call qualities are not available, and no considerably larger clone is one nucleotide away. The label giving this sample's treatment or condition can be read as: allogeneic hematopoietic cell transplantation with graft depleted of TCRalphabeta T cells and CD19 B cells. The children who served as transplant recipients had been given grafts of TCRalphabeta/CD19-depleted allogeneic hematopoietic cells. The germline V gene specifies LGHNA as CDR1 and YSLEER as CDR2. Trimming leaves V shorter by 0 bases and J shorter by 7 bases, with the junction holding 4 bases beyond the gene matches. The CDR3, from cysteine to phenylalanine, totals 16 residues. Only the CDR3 DNA stays, 48 bases, in frame from base 1. This sample was taken from a study of T-cell reconstitution after alpha-beta-depleted transplantation in children (dated by TCRdb to the mid-2010s). About the study as a whole: Using TCR repertoire profiling, the study quantitatively followed how T-cell immune reconstitution unfolded in children after TCRalphabeta/CD19-depleted allogeneic hematopoietic cell transplantation.

The research as a whole found: In some patients, the high TCRbeta diversity seen at day 60 was put down to recipient T cells and intrathymic progenitors that had survived conditioning. About two months after transplant, the apparently early recovery of alphabetaT-cell counts reportedly depended on just several hundred clones that had expanded rapidly and came from non-depleted graft cells. Hyperexpanded clone frequencies declined over subsequent months; after one year, T-cell counts and TCRbeta diversity were mostly attributed to newly produced T cells.

The library came from PCR. The run used an Illumina HiSeq 2500. TCR library preparation used molecular barcoding, with unique molecular identifiers applied to normalize quantification of the TCRbeta repertoire. The public reads were reanalyzed by TCRdb: fastp trimming at Q25, MiXCR alignment, in-frame beta chains only. Identical CDR3 protein sequences are pooled into one entry, listed with their most common genes and DNA. Present in this sample are almost 500,000 distinct CDR3 sequences, under 12% of which were seen just once. Around 2% of the sample is in the top ten clones. The V and J genes are TRBV4-3 and TRBJ2-1, with 12 central nucleotides matching TRBD2. This TCR was recovered from a child aged 2 to 10 with inherited bone marrow failure, due to receive a stem cell transplant. The material was PBMCs, obtained before TCRalphabeta/CD19-depleted stem cell transplant. The nucleotides are TGCGCCAGCAGCCAAGATACCCTAGCGGGAGGGAATGAGCAGTTCTTC. Translated, this gives CASSQDTLAGGNEQFF.